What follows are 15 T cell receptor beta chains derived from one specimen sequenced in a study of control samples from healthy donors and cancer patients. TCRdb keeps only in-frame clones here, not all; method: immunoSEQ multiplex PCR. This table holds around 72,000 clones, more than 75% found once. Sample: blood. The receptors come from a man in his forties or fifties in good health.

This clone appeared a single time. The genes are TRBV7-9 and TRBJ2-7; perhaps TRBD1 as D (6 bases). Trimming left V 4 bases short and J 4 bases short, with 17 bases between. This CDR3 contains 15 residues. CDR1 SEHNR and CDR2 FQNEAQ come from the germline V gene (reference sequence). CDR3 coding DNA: TGTGCCAGCAGCTCCCCAGGGCAGGGGATATACGAGCAGTACTTC. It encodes CASSSPGQGIYEQYF.

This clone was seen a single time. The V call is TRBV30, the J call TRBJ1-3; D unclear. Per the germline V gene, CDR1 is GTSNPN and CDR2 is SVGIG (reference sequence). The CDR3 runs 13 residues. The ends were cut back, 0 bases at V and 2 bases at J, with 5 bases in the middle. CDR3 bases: TGTGCCTGGAGTGTGGGCGCTGGAAACACCATATATTTT. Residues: CAWSVGAGNTIYF.

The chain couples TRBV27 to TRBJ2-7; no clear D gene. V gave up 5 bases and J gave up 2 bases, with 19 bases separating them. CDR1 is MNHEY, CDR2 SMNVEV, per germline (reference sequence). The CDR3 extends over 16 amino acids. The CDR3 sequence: CASSVAGPTGAYEQYF. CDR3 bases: TGTGCCAGCAGTGTAGCCGGTCCCACTGGGGCCTACGAGCAGTACTTC.

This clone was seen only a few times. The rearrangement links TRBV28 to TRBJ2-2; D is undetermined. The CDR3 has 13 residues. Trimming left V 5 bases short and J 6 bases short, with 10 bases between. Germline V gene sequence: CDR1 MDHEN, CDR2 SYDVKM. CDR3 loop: CASSLLVPGELFF. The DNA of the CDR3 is TGTGCCAGCAGTCTTTTAGTACCCGGGGAGCTGTTTTTT.

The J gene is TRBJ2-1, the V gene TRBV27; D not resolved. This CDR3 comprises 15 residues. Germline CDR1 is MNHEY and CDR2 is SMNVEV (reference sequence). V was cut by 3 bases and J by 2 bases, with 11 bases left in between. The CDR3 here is CASSFGKRTYNEQFF. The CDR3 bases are TGTGCCAGCAGTTTCGGCAAACGGACCTACAATGAGCAGTTCTTC.

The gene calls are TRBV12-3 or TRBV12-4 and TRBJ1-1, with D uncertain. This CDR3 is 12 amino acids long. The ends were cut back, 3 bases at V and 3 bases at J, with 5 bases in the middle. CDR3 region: CASSFGDTEAFF. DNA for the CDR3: TGTGCCAGCAGTTTTGGAGACACTGAAGCTTTCTTT.

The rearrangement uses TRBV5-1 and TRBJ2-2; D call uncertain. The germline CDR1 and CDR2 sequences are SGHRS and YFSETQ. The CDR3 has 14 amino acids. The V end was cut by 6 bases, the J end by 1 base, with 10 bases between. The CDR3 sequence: CASTRSWNTGELFF. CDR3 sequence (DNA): TGCGCCAGCACCCGGTCTTGGAACACCGGGGAGCTGTTTTTT.

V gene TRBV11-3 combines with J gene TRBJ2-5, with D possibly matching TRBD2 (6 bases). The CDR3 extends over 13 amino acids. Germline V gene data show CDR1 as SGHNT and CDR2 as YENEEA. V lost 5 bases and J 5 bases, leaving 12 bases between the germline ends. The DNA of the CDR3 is TGTGCCAGCAGCCCGACTAGTTTGGAGACCCAGTACTTC. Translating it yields CASSPTSLETQYF.

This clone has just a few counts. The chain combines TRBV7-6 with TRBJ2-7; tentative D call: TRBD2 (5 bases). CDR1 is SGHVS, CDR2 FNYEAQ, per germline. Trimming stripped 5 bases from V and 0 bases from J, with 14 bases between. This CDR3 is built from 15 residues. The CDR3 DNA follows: TGTGCCAGCAGCGGGAGTGGCCGGGGCTCCTACGAGCAGTACTTC. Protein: CASSGSGRGSYEQYF.

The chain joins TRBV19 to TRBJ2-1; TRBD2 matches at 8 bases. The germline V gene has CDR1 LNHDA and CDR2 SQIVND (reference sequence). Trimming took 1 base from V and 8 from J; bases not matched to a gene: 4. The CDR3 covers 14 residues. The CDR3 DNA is TGTGCCAGTAGTATAGCCGGGACTAGTCATGAGCAGTTCTTC. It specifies CASSIAGTSHEQFF.

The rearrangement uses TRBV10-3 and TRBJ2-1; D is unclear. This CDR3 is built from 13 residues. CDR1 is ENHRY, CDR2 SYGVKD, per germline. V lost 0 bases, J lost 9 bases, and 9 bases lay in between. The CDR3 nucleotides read TGTGCCATCAGTGAGTCGTCTGGCGCTGAGCAGTTCTTC. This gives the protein CAISESSGAEQFF.

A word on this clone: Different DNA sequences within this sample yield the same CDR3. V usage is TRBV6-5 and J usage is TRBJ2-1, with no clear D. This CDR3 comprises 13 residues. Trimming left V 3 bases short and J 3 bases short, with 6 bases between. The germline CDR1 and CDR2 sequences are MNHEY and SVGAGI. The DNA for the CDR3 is TGTGCCAGCAGTTATGACGGCTACAATGAGCAGTTCTTC. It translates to CASSYDGYNEQFF.

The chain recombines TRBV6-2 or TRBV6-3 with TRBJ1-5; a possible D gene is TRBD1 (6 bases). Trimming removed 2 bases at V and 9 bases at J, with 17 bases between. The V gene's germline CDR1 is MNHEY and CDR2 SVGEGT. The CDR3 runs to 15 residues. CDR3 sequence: CASSYAPRGSRPQHF. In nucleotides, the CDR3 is TGTGCCAGCAGTTACGCACCCAGGGGCTCGAGGCCCCAGCATTTT.

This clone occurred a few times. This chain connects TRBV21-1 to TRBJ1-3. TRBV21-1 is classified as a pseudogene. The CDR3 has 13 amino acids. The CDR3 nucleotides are TGTGCCAGCAGCGAAAGGACCGGAAACACCATATATTTT. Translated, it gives CASSERTGNTIYF.

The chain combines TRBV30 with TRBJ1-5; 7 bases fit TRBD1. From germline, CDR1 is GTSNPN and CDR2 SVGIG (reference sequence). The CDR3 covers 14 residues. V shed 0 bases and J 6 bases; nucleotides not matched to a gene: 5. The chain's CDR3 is CAWSVMQGGQPQHF. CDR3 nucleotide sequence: TGTGCCTGGAGTGTAATGCAGGGGGGTCAGCCCCAGCATTTT.